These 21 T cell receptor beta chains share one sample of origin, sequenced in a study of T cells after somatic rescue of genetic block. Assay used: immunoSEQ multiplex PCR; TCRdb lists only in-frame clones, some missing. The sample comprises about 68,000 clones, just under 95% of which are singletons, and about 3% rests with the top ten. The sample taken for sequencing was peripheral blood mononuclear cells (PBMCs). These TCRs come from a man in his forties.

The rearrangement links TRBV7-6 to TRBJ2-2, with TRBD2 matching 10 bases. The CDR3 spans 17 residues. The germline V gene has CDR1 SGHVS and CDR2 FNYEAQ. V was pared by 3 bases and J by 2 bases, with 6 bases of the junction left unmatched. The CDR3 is CASSFPSGGLNTGELFF. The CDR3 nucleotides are TGTGCCAGCAGCTTTCCTAGCGGGGGATTAAACACCGGGGAGCTGTTTTTT.

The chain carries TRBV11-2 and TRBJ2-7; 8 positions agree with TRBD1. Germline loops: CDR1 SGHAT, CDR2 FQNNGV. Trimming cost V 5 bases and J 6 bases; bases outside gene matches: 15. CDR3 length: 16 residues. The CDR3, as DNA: TGTGCCAGCAGCGTGGGGTATACAGGGGGGTTGGGCGAGCAGTACTTC. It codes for CASSVGYTGGLGEQYF.

DNA for the CDR3: TGCGCCAGCAGTGAAGGAACAGACAAGCAGTACTTC. Residues: CASSEGTDKQYF. J is TRBJ2-7 and V is TRBV10-1; D is uncertain. The CDR3 totals 12 residues. CDR1 and CDR2 from the germline V gene are WNHNN and SYGVQD (reference sequence). V was clipped by 3 bases and J by 8 bases, with 11 bases between them.

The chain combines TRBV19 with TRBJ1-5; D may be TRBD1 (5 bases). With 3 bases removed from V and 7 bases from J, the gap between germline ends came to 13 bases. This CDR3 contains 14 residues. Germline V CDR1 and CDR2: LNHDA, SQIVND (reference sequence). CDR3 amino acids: CASSIRGVSQPQHF. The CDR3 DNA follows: TGTGCCAGTAGTATCCGGGGGGTGAGCCAGCCCCAGCATTTT.

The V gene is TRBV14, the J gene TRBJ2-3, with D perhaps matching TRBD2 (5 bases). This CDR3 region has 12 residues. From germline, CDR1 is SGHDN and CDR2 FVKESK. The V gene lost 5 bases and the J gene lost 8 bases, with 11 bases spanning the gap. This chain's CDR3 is CASSSPRGTQYF. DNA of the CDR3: TGTGCCAGCAGCTCGCCACGGGGTACGCAGTATTTT.

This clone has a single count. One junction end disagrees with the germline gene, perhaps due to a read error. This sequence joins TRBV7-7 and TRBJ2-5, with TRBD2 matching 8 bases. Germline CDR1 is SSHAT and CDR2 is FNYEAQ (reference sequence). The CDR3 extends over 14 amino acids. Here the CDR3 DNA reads TGTGCTAGCAGCTTAGCGGGACACGGAGAGACCCAGTACTTC. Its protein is CASSLAGHGETQYF.

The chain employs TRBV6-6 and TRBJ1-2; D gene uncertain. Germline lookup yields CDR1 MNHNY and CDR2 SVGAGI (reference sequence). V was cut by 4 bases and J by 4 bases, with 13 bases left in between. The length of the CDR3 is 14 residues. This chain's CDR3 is CASSSFGKSYGYTF. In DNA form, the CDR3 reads TGTGCCAGCAGTTCCTTCGGGAAGAGCTATGGCTACACCTTC.

CDR3 loop: CASSLVGSRYNEQFF. The CDR3 bases are TGTGCCAGCAGCTTAGTCGGTAGCAGATACAATGAGCAGTTCTTC. The chain uses TRBV7-9 and TRBJ2-1; no reliable D call. The CDR3 spans 15 residues. Trimming removed 1 base at V and 4 bases at J, with 11 bases between. The V gene's germline CDR1 is SEHNR and CDR2 FQNEAQ (reference sequence).

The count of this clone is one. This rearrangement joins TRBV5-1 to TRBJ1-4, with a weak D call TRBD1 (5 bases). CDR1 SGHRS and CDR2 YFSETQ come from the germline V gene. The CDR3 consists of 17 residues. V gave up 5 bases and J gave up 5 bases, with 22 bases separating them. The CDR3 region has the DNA TGCGCCAGCAGGGCTGGGACGGACTGGCGCGGGAATGAAAAACTGTTTTTT. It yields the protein CASRAGTDWRGNEKLFF.

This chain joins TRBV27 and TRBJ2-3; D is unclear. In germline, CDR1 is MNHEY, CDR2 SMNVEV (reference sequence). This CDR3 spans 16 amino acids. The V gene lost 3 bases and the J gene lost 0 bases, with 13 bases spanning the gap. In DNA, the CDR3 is TGTGCCAGCAGTTTGCCTCCCAGGCCTAGCACAGATACGCAGTATTTT. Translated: CASSLPPRPSTDTQYF.

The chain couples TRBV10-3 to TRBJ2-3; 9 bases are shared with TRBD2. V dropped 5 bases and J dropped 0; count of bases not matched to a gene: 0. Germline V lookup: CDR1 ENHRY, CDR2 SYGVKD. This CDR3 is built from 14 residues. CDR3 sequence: CAISTSGSTDTQYF. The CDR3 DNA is TGTGCCATCAGTACTAGCGGGAGCACAGATACGCAGTATTTT.

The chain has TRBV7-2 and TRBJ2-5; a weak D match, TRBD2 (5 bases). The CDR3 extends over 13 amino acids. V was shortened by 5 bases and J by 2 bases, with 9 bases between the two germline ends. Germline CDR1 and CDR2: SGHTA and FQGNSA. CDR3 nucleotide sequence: TGTGCCAGCAGCACCGGGATTCAAGAGACCCAGTACTTC. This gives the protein CASSTGIQETQYF.

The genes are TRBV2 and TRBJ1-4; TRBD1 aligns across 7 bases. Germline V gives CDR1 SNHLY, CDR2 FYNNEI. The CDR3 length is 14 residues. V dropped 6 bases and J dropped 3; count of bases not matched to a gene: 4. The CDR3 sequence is CASRTGTANEKLFF. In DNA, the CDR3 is TGTGCCAGCAGAACCGGGACAGCTAATGAAAAACTGTTTTTT.

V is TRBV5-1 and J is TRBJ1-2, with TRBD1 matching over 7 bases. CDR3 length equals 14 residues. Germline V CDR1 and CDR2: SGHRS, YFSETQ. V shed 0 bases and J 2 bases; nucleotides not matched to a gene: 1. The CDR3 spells CASSLARGNYGYTF. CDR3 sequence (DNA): TGCGCCAGCAGCTTGGCCAGGGGGAACTATGGCTACACCTTC.

For the CDR3, the DNA is TGCGCCAGCAGTGAGTCGATCAACCCTTCGAACACTGAAGCTTTCTTT. It is translated as CASSESINPSNTEAFF. The genes are TRBV10-1 and TRBJ1-1; no clear D gene. The CDR3 contains 16 residues. The germline V gene has CDR1 WNHNN and CDR2 SYGVQD (reference sequence). V was trimmed by 0 bases and J by 1 base, leaving 12 bases between them.

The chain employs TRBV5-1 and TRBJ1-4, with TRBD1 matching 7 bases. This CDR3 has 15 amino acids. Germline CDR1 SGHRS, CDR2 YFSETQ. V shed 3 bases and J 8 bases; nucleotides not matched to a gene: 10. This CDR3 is CASSSDRFLREKLFF. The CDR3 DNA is TGCGCCAGCAGCTCGGACAGGTTCTTAAGGGAAAAACTGTTTTTT.

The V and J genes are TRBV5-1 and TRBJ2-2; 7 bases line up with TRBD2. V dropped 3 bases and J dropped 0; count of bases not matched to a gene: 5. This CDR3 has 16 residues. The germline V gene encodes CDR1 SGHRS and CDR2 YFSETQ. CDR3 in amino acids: CASSSLADPNTGELFF. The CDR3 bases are TGCGCCAGCAGCTCCCTAGCGGACCCGAACACCGGGGAGCTGTTTTTT.

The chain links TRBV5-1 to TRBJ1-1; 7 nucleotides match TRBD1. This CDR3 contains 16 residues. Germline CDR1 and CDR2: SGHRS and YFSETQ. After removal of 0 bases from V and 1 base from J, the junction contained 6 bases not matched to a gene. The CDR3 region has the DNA TGCGCCAGCAGCTTGGCCGAGGGACAGCCGAACACTGAAGCTTTCTTT. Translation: CASSLAEGQPNTEAFF. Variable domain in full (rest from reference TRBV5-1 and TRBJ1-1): KAGVTQTPRYLIKTRGQQVTLSCSPISGHRSVSWYQQTPGQGLQFLFEYFSETQRNKGNFPGRFSGRQFSNSRSEMNVSTLELGDSALYLCASSLAEGQPNTEAFFGQGTRLTVV.

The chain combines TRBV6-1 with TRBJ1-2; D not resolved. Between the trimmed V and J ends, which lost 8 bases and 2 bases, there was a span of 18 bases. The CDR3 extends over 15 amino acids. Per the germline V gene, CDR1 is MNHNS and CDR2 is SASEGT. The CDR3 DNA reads TGTGCCAGCTCTCCAGAAACAAACGGGAACTATGGCTACACCTTC. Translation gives CASSPETNGNYGYTF.

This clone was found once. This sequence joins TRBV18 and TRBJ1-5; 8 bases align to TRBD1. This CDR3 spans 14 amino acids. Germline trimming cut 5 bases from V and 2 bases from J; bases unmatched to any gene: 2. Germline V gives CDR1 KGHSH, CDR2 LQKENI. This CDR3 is CASSTTGGNQPQHF. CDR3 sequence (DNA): TGTGCCAGCTCAACGACAGGGGGCAATCAGCCCCAGCATTTT. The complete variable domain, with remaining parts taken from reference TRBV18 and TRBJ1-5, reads NAGVMQNPRHLVRRRGQEARLRCSPMKGHSHVYWYRQLPEEGLKFMVYLQKENIIDESGMPKERFSAEFPKEGPSILRIQQVVRGDSAAYFCASSTTGGNQPQHFGDGTRLSIL.

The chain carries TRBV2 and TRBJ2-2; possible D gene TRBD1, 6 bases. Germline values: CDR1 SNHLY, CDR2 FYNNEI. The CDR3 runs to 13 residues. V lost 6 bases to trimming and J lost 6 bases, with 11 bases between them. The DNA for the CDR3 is TGTGCCAGCAGAGACAGGAGCCCCGGGGAGCTGTTTTTT. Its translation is CASRDRSPGELFF.